The entry below describes one T cell receptor beta chain. Its antigen is still unknown. The CDR3 sequence is 13 residues long. The germline V gene encodes CDR1 SQVTM and CDR2 ANQGSEA. The trim removed 4 bases at V and 6 bases at J, leaving 8 bases unmatched. The PCR employed 60 Vbeta primers together with 13 Jbeta primers. Data came from immunoSEQ multiplex PCR; TCRdb stores just in-frame clones and leaves some out. Of approximately 130,000 clones listed, roughly 85% were seen once; the top ten hold about 6.7%. This sample is drawn from a study of cytomegalovirus exposure and HLA in healthy donors. At the level of the study: An earlier analysis identified 117 million unique TCR beta sequences in about 170 million T cells. Study-wide results and caveats: Using a false discovery rate of 0.05, a later analysis showed that 15,000 to 20,000 TCR beta sequences were associated with HLA alleles. Later analysis revealed greater clonal expansion in HLA-associated TCR beta chains than in equally common others. Presence/absence comparisons presumed near-even sequencing depth among donors.

Sequenced input: PBMCs. The receptor's source is a woman aged 30 to 39 in good health and CMV-seropositive. The genes are TRBV29-1 and TRBJ1-1, with TRBD1 matching 7 bases. DNA for the CDR3: TGCAGCGTTGCTCGACAGGGAGGCGCTGAAGCTTTCTTT. Amino acid sequence: CSVARQGGAEAFF.